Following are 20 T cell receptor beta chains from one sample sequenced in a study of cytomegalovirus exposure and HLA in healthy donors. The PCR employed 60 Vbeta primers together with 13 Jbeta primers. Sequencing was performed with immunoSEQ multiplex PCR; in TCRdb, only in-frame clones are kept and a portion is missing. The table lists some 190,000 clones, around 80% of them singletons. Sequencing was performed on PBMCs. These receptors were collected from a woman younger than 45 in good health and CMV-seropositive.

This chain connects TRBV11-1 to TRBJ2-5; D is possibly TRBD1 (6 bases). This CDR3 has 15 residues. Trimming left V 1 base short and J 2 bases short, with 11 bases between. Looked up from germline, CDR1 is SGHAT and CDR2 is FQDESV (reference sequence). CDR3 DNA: TGTGCCAGCAGCTTAGAAGTGGACAGACAAGAGACCCAGTACTTC. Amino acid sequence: CASSLEVDRQETQYF.

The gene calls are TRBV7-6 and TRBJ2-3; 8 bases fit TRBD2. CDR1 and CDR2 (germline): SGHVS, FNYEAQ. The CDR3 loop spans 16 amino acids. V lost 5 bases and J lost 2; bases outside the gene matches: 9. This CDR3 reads CASSRGGAPYTDTQYF. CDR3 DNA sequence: TGTGCCAGCAGCCGGGGGGGGGCCCCCTACACAGATACGCAGTATTTT.

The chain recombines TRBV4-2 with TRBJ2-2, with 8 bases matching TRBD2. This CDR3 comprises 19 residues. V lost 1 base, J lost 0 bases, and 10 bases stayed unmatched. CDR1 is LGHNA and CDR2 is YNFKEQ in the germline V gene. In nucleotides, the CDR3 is TGTGCCAGCAGCCAAGGGCGCGGGGGGCCATTCGCGAACACCGGGGAGCTGTTTTTT. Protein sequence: CASSQGRGGPFANTGELFF.

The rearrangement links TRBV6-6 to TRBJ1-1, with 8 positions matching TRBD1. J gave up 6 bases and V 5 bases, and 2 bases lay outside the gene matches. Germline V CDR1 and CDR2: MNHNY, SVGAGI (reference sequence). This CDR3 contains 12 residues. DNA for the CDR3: TGTGCCAGCAGTCGACAGGGGTCTGAAGCTTTCTTT. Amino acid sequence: CASSRQGSEAFF.

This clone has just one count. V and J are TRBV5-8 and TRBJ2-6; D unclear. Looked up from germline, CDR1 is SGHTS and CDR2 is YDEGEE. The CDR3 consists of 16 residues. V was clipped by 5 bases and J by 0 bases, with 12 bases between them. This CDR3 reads CASREIGLSGANVLTF. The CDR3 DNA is TGTGCCAGCAGGGAGATAGGTCTCTCTGGGGCCAACGTCCTGACTTTC.

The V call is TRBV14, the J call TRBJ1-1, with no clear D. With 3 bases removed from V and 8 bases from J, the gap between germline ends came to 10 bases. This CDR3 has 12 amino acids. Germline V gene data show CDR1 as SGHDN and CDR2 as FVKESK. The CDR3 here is CASSQVGREAFF. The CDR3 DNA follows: TGTGCCAGCAGCCAGGTCGGCAGGGAAGCTTTCTTT.

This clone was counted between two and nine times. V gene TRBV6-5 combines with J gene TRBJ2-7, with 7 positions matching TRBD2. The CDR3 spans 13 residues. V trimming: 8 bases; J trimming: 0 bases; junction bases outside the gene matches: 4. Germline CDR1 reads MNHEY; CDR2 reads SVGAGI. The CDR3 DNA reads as TGTGCCAGCGGGGGGGATAGCTCCTACGAGCAGTACTTC. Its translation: CASGGDSSYEQYF.

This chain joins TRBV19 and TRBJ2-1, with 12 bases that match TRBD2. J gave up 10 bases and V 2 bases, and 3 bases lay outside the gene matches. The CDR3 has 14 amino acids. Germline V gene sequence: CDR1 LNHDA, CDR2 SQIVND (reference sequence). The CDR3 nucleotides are TGTGCCAGTAGTATACTAGCGGGGGGGCGCGAGCAGTTCTTC. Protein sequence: CASSILAGGREQFF.

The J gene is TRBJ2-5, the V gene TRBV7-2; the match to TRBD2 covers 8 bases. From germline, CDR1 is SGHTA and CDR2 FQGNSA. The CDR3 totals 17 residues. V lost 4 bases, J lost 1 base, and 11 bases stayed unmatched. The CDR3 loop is CASSSGLAPHIQETQYF. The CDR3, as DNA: TGTGCCAGCAGCTCTGGACTAGCACCACACATCCAAGAGACCCAGTACTTC. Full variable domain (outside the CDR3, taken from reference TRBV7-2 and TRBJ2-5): GAGVSQSPSNKVTEKGKDVELRCDPISGHTALYWYRQSLGQGLEFLIYFQGNSAPDKSGLPSDRFSAERTGGSVSTLTIQRTQQEDSAVYLCASSSGLAPHIQETQYFGPGTRLLVL.

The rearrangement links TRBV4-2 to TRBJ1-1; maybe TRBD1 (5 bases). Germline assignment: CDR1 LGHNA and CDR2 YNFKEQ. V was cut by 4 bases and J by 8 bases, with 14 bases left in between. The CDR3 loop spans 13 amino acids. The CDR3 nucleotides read TGTGCCAGCAGCCCCCAGGGAGGATTCGAAGCTTTCTTT. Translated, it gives CASSPQGGFEAFF.

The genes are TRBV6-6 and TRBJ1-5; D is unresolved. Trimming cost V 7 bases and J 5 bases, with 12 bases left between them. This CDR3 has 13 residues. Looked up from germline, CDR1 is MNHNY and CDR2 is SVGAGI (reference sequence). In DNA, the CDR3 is TGTGCCAGCAAGGAACAGACCTATCAGCCCCAGCATTTT. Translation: CASKEQTYQPQHF.

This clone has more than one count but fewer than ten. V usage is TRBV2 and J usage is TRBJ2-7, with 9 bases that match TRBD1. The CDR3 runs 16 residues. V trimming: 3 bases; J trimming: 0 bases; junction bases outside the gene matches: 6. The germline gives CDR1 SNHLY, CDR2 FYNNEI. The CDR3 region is CASSDVPTGGSYEQYF. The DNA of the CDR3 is TGTGCCAGCAGTGACGTCCCGACAGGGGGCTCCTACGAGCAGTACTTC.

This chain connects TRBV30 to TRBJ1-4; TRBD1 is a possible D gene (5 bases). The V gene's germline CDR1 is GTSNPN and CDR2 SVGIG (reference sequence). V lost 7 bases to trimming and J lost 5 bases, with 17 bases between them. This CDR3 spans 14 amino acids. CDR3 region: CALGLGSGNEKLFF. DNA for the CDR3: TGTGCCTTGGGGCTGGGATCGGGCAATGAAAAACTGTTTTTT.

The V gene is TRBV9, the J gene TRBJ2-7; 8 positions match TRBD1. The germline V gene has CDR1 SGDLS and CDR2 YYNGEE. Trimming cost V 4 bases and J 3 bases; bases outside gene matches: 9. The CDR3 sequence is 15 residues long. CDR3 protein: CASSPAQDRVYEQYF. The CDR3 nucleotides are TGTGCCAGCAGCCCGGCTCAGGACAGGGTCTACGAGCAGTACTTC.

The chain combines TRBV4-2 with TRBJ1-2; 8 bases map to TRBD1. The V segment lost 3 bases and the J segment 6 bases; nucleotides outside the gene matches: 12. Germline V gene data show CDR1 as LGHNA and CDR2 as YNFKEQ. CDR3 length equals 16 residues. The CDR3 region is CASSQKDRDRRHGYTF. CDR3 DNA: TGTGCCAGCAGCCAGAAGGACCGGGACAGGAGGCATGGCTACACCTTC.

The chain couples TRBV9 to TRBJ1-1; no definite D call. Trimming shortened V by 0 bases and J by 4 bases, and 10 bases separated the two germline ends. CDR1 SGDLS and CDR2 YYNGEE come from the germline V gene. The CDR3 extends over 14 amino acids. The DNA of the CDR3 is TGTGCCAGCAGCGTAGGGGGAGGACTCACTGAAGCTTTCTTT. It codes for CASSVGGGLTEAFF.

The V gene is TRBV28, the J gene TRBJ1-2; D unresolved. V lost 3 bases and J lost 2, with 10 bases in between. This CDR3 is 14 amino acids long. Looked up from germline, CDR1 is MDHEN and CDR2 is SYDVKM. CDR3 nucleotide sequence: TGTGCCAGCAGTTTGATCGGAGACAACTATGGCTACACCTTC. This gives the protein CASSLIGDNYGYTF.

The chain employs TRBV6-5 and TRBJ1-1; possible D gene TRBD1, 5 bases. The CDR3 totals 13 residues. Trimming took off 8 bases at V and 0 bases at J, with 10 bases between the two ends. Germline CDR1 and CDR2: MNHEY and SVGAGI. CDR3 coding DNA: TGTGCCAGCCGTACAGGCTTGAACACTGAAGCTTTCTTT. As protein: CASRTGLNTEAFF.

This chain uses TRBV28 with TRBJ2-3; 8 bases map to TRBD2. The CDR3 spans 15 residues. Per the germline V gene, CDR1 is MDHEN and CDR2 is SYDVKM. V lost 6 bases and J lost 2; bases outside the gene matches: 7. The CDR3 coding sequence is TGTGCCAGCAGCCCTCGCGGGGGGAACACAGATACGCAGTATTTT. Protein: CASSPRGGNTDTQYF.

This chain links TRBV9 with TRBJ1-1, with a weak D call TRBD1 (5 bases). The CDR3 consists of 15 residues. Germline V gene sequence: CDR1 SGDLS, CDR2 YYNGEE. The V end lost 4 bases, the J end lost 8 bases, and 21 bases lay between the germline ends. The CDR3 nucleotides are TGTGCCAGCAGCCCCAATGGGGGAGGGGTAGGCGAAGCTTTCTTT. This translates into CASSPNGGGVGEAFF.